A single sample gave rise to the 32 T cell receptor beta chains below, sequenced in a study of post-analysis software for immune sequencing data. General study results and limits: About 5 TRBV segments appeared more often in patients than in controls, and TRBV5-6, TRBV5-1 and TRBV20-1 were among these.

Each TCR beta cDNA library carried unique molecular identifiers. TCRdb re-called the PCR reads with MiXCR, one entry per CDR3 protein. Of 150,000 to 200,000 distinct CDR3 sequences listed, 30% were seen once; the top ten hold about 1.6%. Their recognized antigens are unknown. The specimen was blood. All receptors come from a girl between 10 and 17 years old with multiple sclerosis.

Note on this clonotype: A much bigger clone sits one base away, suggesting this may be a read error. The chain carries TRBV3-1 and TRBJ2-7, with D uncertain. Deletions cut 2 bases from V and 6 bases from J, with 11 bases between. The CDR3 sequence is 13 residues long. Germline V lookup: CDR1 LGHDT, CDR2 YNNKEL (reference sequence). The CDR3 bases are TGTGCCAGCAGCCAAATGTCTACCGGCGAGCAGTACTTC. This translates into CASSQMSTGEQYF.

The table lists this clonotype with a few counts. The chain recombines TRBV20-1 with TRBJ2-1; 9 bases are shared with TRBD2. Losses at the gene ends were 6 bases for V and 7 bases for J; bases not matched to a gene: 13. Germline CDR1 is DFQATT and CDR2 is SNEGSKA (reference sequence). The CDR3 is 15 amino acids. The CDR3 DNA reads TGCAGTGCCCCCTCAGGCGGGAGGGGGTGTAATGAGCAGTTCTTC. Residues: CSAPSGGRGCNEQFF.

The gene calls are TRBV7-2 and TRBJ2-4, with 9 positions matching TRBD2. The J call may be mistaken, given a closer DNA end match to TRBJ2-7. The CDR3 is 16 amino acids. Germline CDR1 reads SGHTA; CDR2 reads FQGNSA. In DNA form, the CDR3 reads TGTGCCAGCAGCCCTCTAGCGGGGATGAGCTCCTACGAGCAGTACTTC. It translates to CASSPLAGMSSYEQYF.

With respect to this clonotype: Since a much larger clone is just one base distant, this may be a read error. The chain links TRBV4-2 to TRBJ2-7; D is unresolved. V lost 4 bases, J lost 13 bases, and 23 bases lay in between. Germline V gene data show CDR1 as LGHNA and CDR2 as YNFKEQ. The CDR3 is 14 residues long. CDR3 coding DNA: TGTGCCAGCAGCCCTACCGGTGGTGAAGAGACCCACTACTTC. As protein: CASSPTGGEETHYF.

About this clonotype: One end of the junction is discordant with germline, which a read error may explain. The chain uses TRBV5-1 and TRBJ1-6, with a weak D call TRBD1 (6 bases). The CDR3 is 15 residues long. The germline gives CDR1 SGHRS, CDR2 YFSETQ. The CDR3 sequence is CASGLVGGWDSPLHF. The CDR3, as DNA: TGCGCCAGCGGCTTGGTCGGGGGCTGGGATTCACCCCTCCACTTT. Together with reference TRBV5-1 and TRBJ1-6, the CDR3 gives the full variable domain: KAGVTQTPRYLIKTRGQQVTLSCSPISGHRSVSWYQQTPGQGLQFLFEYFSETQRNKGNFPGRFSGRQFSNSRSEMNVSTLELGDSALYLCASGLVGGWDSPLHFGNGTRLTVT.

This clonotype has a count of ten or more. J is TRBJ1-2 and V is TRBV29-1; D gene uncertain. Trimming left V 4 bases short and J 0 bases short, with 15 bases between. This CDR3 spans 15 amino acids. Germline-derived CDR1 and CDR2 are SQVTM and ANQGSEA. The DNA of the CDR3 is TGCAGCGTTGTTTCAGCCGTTCCAACTAACTATGGCTACACCTTC. As protein: CSVVSAVPTNYGYTF.

The chain has TRBV19 and TRBJ1-1; D unresolved. The CDR3 extends over 15 amino acids. Looked up from germline, CDR1 is LNHDA and CDR2 is SQIVND (reference sequence). V was cut by 10 bases and J by 1 base, with 19 bases left in between. CDR3 nucleotides: TGTGCCACCTCCCTGGACGCCGCAAAGAACACTGAAGCTTTCTTT. Its protein is CATSLDAAKNTEAFF.

The V and J genes are TRBV28 and TRBJ2-5; 9 bases fit TRBD1. The ends lost 4 bases at V and 13 bases at J; junction bases unmatched: 7. This CDR3 is built from 12 residues. The germline CDR1 and CDR2 sequences are MDHEN and SYDVKM. Here the CDR3 DNA reads TGTGCCAGCAGTTGGGACAGGGAATTTATGTACTTC. It is translated as CASSWDREFMYF.

A few counts support this clonotype. The rearrangement uses TRBV9 and TRBJ2-1, with D possibly being TRBD1 (6 bases). This CDR3 has 13 residues. Germline assignment: CDR1 SGDLS and CDR2 YYNGEE. The V gene lost 4 bases and the J gene lost 3 bases, with 8 bases spanning the gap. CDR3 sequence reads: CASSLDSYNEQFF. The CDR3 nucleotides read TGTGCCAGCAGCCTGGACAGCTACAATGAGCAGTTCTTC.

This clonotype came up many times. V is TRBV29-1 and J is TRBJ2-1, with D perhaps TRBD1 or TRBD2 (5 bases each). V was pared by 7 bases and J by 2 bases, with 15 bases between. The CDR3 contains 14 residues. Per the germline V gene, CDR1 is SQVTM and CDR2 is ANQGSEA. For the CDR3, the DNA is TGCAGCGGAATCCGGGACCCAGCCTACAATGAGCAGTTCTTC. Translation gives CSGIRDPAYNEQFF.

The table lists this clonotype with many counts. The rearrangement uses TRBV5-8 and TRBJ2-7, with D perhaps matching TRBD1 or TRBD2 (5 bases each). Per the germline V gene, CDR1 is SGHTS and CDR2 is YDEGEE. The CDR3 is made up of 15 amino acids. V lost 4 bases to trimming and J lost 7 bases, with 21 bases between them. CDR3 DNA sequence: TGTGCCAGCAGCCGCGCGCTCGGGGCCTACGGGGAGCAGTACTTC. Translating gives CASSRALGAYGEQYF.

The chain carries TRBV28 and TRBJ2-4; D uncertain. The V end lost 6 bases, the J end lost 5 bases, and 17 bases lay between the germline ends. Germline CDR1 MDHEN, CDR2 SYDVKM. CDR3 length equals 15 residues. CDR3 sequence: CASSPPGSNQNIQYF. CDR3 nucleotide sequence: TGTGCCAGCAGCCCCCCCGGGTCAAACCAAAACATTCAGTACTTC.

This clonotype was seen many times. The genes are TRBV18 and TRBJ2-1; TRBD2 agrees at 7 bases. The CDR3 has 14 residues. Germline loops: CDR1 KGHSH, CDR2 LQKENI. V lost 0 bases and J lost 10; bases outside the gene matches: 6. The CDR3 reads CASSPPSGITEQFF. Here the CDR3 DNA reads TGTGCCAGCTCACCACCGAGCGGGATTACGGAGCAGTTCTTC.

This clonotype was seen only a few times. The V gene is TRBV14, the J gene TRBJ2-3, with 10 bases identical to TRBD1. The CDR3 contains 17 residues. Germline lookup yields CDR1 SGHDN and CDR2 FVKESK. V dropped 0 bases and J dropped 6; count of bases not matched to a gene: 9. The CDR3 loop is CASSQEGQGTRVDTQYF. Written as DNA, the CDR3 is TGTGCCAGCAGCCAAGAGGGACAGGGGACCCGAGTGGATACGCAGTATTTT.

For this clonotype: A read error may explain this, as a much larger clone is one base away. This chain joins TRBV29-1 and TRBJ1-2; the D is unclear. The CDR3 loop spans 13 amino acids. Germline CDR1 SQVTM, CDR2 ANQGSEA. Trimming stripped 8 bases from V and 5 bases from J, with 18 bases between. The CDR3 nucleotides are TGCAGCATGCGTCCCACTTCGTTGTATGGCTACACCTTC. Translation: CSMRPTSLYGYTF.

As concerns this clonotype: This sequence may be a read error, since a much larger clone differs from it by one base. The chain combines TRBV25-1 with TRBJ2-5, with D perhaps matching TRBD2 (5 bases). Germline V gene sequence: CDR1 MGHDK, CDR2 SYGVNS. The CDR3 runs to 17 residues. The CDR3, as DNA: TGTGCCGGCAGTCCCCAGAATGTGGGAGAGGAACAAGAGACCCAGTACTTC. It encodes CAGSPQNVGEEQETQYF.

In its sample, this clonotype ranks as medium-sized. The chain recombines TRBV25-1 with TRBJ2-5; D tentatively fits TRBD1 or TRBD2 (5 bases each). The CDR3 is 14 residues long. Germline V gene data show CDR1 as MGHDK and CDR2 as SYGVNS. Trimming cost V 2 bases and J 0 bases, with 7 bases left between them. Here the CDR3 DNA reads TGTGCCAGCAGTGAACGGGGACACCAAGAGACCCAGTACTTC. Translating it yields CASSERGHQETQYF.

This clonotype came up a few times. The rearrangement uses TRBV28 and TRBJ1-5; 7 nucleotides match TRBD1. CDR1 MDHEN and CDR2 SYDVKM come from the germline V gene. V shed 4 bases and J 4 bases; nucleotides not matched to a gene: 16. CDR3 length: 18 residues. CDR3 nucleotides: TGTGCCAGCAGTTCTTCCGGGACAGTCGTATTAAGAAATCAGCCCCAGCATTTT. It translates to CASSSSGTVVLRNQPQHF.

As concerns this clonotype: Given a much more abundant clone one base away, this may be a read error. V and J are TRBV20-1 and TRBJ2-4; D ambiguous. Germline V gives CDR1 DFQATT, CDR2 SNEGSKA (reference sequence). This CDR3 has 12 residues. DNA of the CDR3: TGCAGTGCTAGAGGTTACTTGTACGAGCAGCACTTC. This translates into CSARGYLYEQHF.

As for this clonotype: A much more abundant neighbour one base away suggests this may be a read error. This chain joins TRBV12-3 or TRBV12-4 and TRBJ2-1, with 10 positions matching TRBD2. Unmatched junction bases numbered 10, after V lost 4 bases and J lost 4 bases. This CDR3 contains 17 residues. The CDR3 is CASSSSSGRAFYNEQFF. The CDR3, as DNA: TGTGCCAGCAGTTCCTCGAGCGGGAGGGCCTTTTACAATGAGCAGTTCTTC.

V usage is TRBV5-1 and J usage is TRBJ2-2; D perhaps matches TRBD2 (5 bases). The CDR3 extends over 14 amino acids. Germline V gene sequence: CDR1 SGHRS, CDR2 YFSETQ. The V and J ends lost 4 bases and 2 bases respectively, with 9 bases between them. CDR3 in amino acids: CASSDYPNTGELFF. The CDR3 DNA sequence: TGCGCCAGCAGCGACTATCCCAACACCGGGGAGCTGTTTTTT.

The chain employs TRBV7-9 and TRBJ2-7; TRBD1 aligns across 7 bases. The germline V gene encodes CDR1 SEHNR and CDR2 FQNEAQ (reference sequence). With 3 bases clipped from V and 4 bases from J, the junction kept 3 bases outside the gene matches. The CDR3 covers 13 residues. The CDR3 coding sequence is TGTGCCAGCAGCTTCGGACAGGCATACGAGCAGTACTTC. This gives the protein CASSFGQAYEQYF.

This clonotype was seen a single time. This chain joins TRBV5-5 and TRBJ1-2; no clear D gene. The CDR3 totals 13 residues. Trimming took 6 bases from V and 5 from J, leaving 14 bases between them. Germline CDR1 reads SGHKS; CDR2 reads YYEKEE (reference sequence). The CDR3 DNA reads TGTGCCAGCACCCATGGCGAGGAATATGGCTACACCTTC. Its protein is CASTHGEEYGYTF.

This clonotype has ten or more counts. The rearrangement joins TRBV20-1 to TRBJ2-5; D is perhaps TRBD1 (6 bases). The CDR3 contains 14 residues. Germline V gives CDR1 DFQATT, CDR2 SNEGSKA (reference sequence). V lost 0 bases and J 5 bases, leaving 13 bases between the germline ends. Here the CDR3 DNA reads TGCAGTGCTAGAGATATGGGGGCTGGGGAGACCCAGTACTTC. It codes for CSARDMGAGETQYF.

This chain connects TRBV3-1 to TRBJ2-1; a possible D gene is TRBD1 (6 bases). The CDR3 loop spans 12 amino acids. V lost 4 bases, J lost 9 bases, and 10 bases lay in between. Per germline, CDR1 LGHDT and CDR2 YNNKEL (reference sequence). The chain's CDR3 is CASSLVQGEQFF. CDR3 DNA: TGTGCCAGCAGCCTCGTACAGGGTGAGCAGTTCTTC.

Many counts were recorded for this clonotype. The chain uses TRBV6-5 and TRBJ2-7, with TRBD2 matching 10 bases. The CDR3 length is 15 residues. Germline V gives CDR1 MNHEY, CDR2 SVGAGI. V dropped 6 bases and J dropped 1; count of bases not matched to a gene: 6. CDR3 nucleotide sequence: TGTGCCAGCAGCCCGAGACTAGCGGGTTCCTACGAGCAGTACTTC. Amino acid sequence: CASSPRLAGSYEQYF.

In this sample, this clonotype turned up many times. The chain has TRBV5-1 and TRBJ2-3; unclear D gene. Germline-derived CDR1 and CDR2 are SGHRS and YFSETQ. V was pared by 3 bases and J by 3 bases, with 14 bases between. The CDR3 sequence is 15 residues long. CDR3 nucleotide sequence: TGCGCCAGCAGCTGGACCACGGCGATAACAGATACGCAGTATTTT. As protein: CASSWTTAITDTQYF.

The V gene is TRBV29-1, the J gene TRBJ2-7; the D call may be TRBD1 or TRBD2 (5 bases each). Trimming took off 0 bases at V and 1 base at J, with 16 bases between the two ends. The V gene's germline CDR1 is SQVTM and CDR2 ANQGSEA. The CDR3 length is 16 residues. CDR3 residues: CSVEEKWGTGSYEQYF. CDR3 sequence (DNA): TGCAGCGTTGAAGAAAAGTGGGGGACGGGTTCCTACGAGCAGTACTTC.

The CDR3 sequence: CASTRQGLATNEKLFF. DNA for the CDR3: TGTGCCAGTACTCGCCAGGGGCTCGCAACTAATGAAAAACTGTTTTTT. The V call is TRBV19, the J call TRBJ1-4; possible D gene TRBD1, 6 bases. The CDR3 length is 16 residues. V lost 7 bases and J lost 0, with 15 bases in between. CDR1 LNHDA and CDR2 SQIVND come from the germline V gene (reference sequence).

In its sample, this clonotype was seen many times. CDR3 residues: CASRDYEQYF. CDR3 DNA sequence: TGTGCCAGCAGGGACTACGAGCAGTACTTC. This sequence joins TRBV28 and TRBJ2-7; D is unresolved. V was cut by 6 bases and J by 3 bases, with 3 bases left in between. CDR1 and CDR2 from the germline V gene are MDHEN and SYDVKM. This CDR3 has 10 amino acids. Drawing the rest from reference TRBV28 and TRBJ2-7, the complete variable domain is DVKVTQSSRYLVKRTGEKVFLECVQDMDHENMFWYRQDPGLGLRLIYFSYDVKMKEKGDIPEGYSVSREKKERFSLILESASTNQTSMYLCASRDYEQYFGPGTRLTVT.

The rearrangement links TRBV15 to TRBJ2-3; D is ambiguous. Trimming took 5 bases from V and 6 from J, leaving 15 bases between them. Germline values: CDR1 LNHNV, CDR2 YYDKDF (reference sequence). This CDR3 comprises 14 residues. CDR3 nucleotides: TGTGCCACCAGCCCCACGGGTGGGGTGGATACGCAGTATTTT. Its protein product is CATSPTGGVDTQYF.

The V and J genes are TRBV6-5 and TRBJ2-3, with TRBD1 matching over 9 bases. The V gene's germline CDR1 is MNHEY and CDR2 SVGAGI. V shed 8 bases, J shed 3 bases, and the junction held 12 bases outside the gene matches. The CDR3 contains 16 residues. CDR3 DNA sequence: TGTGCCAGCTCCCTCACCGGGACAGGGTGGACAGATACGCAGTATTTT. As protein: CASSLTGTGWTDTQYF.